The 10 T cell receptor beta chains below all came from one sample that was sequenced in a study of pediatric ulcerative colitis. Assay: immunoSEQ multiplex PCR; the TCRdb copy retains only in-frame clones and omits some. The sample includes more than 50,000 clones, about 80% of them seen just once. The sequenced sample consisted of blood. All receptors derive from a boy younger than 18 with moderate ulcerative colitis.

The chain joins TRBV6-4 to TRBJ1-2; 10 positions agree with TRBD1. Germline CDR1 is MRHNA and CDR2 is SNTAGT. This CDR3 spans 15 amino acids. After removal of 6 bases from V and 8 bases from J, the junction contained 12 bases not matched to a gene. The CDR3 bases are TGTGCCAGCAGCAATTCGATGACAGGGGGCATGGGCTACACCTTC. Encoded protein: CASSNSMTGGMGYTF.

A remark on this clone: At one end the junction does not follow the germline gene, possibly because of a read error. The rearrangement links TRBV11-2 to TRBJ1-1, with TRBD1 matching 9 bases. The CDR3 covers 15 residues. Germline CDR1 is SGHAT and CDR2 is FQNNGV. For the CDR3, the DNA is TGCGCCAGCAGCGAAGAGGGACAGGGAAACACTGAAGCTTTCTTT. Protein sequence: CASSEEGQGNTEAFF.

The V gene is TRBV6-5, the J gene TRBJ1-1; 9 bases are shared with TRBD1. CDR1 is MNHEY and CDR2 is SVGAGI in the germline V gene. The junction had 8 bases not matched to a gene; V was cut back by 8 bases and J by 4 bases. The CDR3 is 14 amino acids. CDR3 sequence: CASSGTGRGTEAFF. The CDR3 DNA sequence: TGTGCCAGCTCGGGGACAGGGAGAGGCACTGAAGCTTTCTTT.

The V gene is TRBV6-5, the J gene TRBJ1-2, with D unclear. There are 12 residues in the CDR3. V lost 6 bases and J 2 bases, leaving 7 bases between the germline ends. The germline CDR1 and CDR2 sequences are MNHEY and SVGAGI. This CDR3 is CASRELNYGYTF. DNA of the CDR3: TGTGCCAGCAGGGAACTCAACTATGGCTACACCTTC.

The gene calls are TRBV19 and TRBJ1-1; D is possibly TRBD1 (5 bases). Trimming shortened V by 2 bases and J by 4 bases, and 11 bases separated the two germline ends. CDR3 size: 14 residues. The germline CDR1 and CDR2 sequences are LNHDA and SQIVND (reference sequence). As DNA, the CDR3 is TGTGCCAGTAGTATAATGGGGGGTACCACTGAAGCTTTCTTT. Translating it yields CASSIMGGTTEAFF.

This clone occurred once. The CDR3 protein is CASSYRVFTDTQYF. The CDR3 DNA reads TGTGCCAGCAGTTACCGGGTGTTCACAGATACGCAGTATTTT. V usage is TRBV6-5 and J usage is TRBJ2-3, with unresolved D. CDR1 is MNHEY and CDR2 is SVGAGI in the germline V gene. Trimming shortened V by 2 bases and J by 2 bases, and 8 bases separated the two germline ends. The CDR3 consists of 14 residues.

The CDR3: CASSVIGTNYGYTF. In DNA, the CDR3 is TGTGCCAGCAGCGTAATCGGCACGAACTATGGCTACACCTTC. This sequence joins TRBV9 and TRBJ1-2; D is unresolved. CDR3 size: 14 residues. The germline V and J ends were trimmed by 1 base and 2 bases, with 9 bases remaining between them. Germline V gives CDR1 SGDLS, CDR2 YYNGEE.

The chain uses TRBV7-3 and TRBJ1-2, with a weak D call TRBD1 (6 bases). The CDR3 runs 14 residues. The germline gives CDR1 SGHTA, CDR2 FQGTGA. Deletions cut 4 bases from V and 8 bases from J, with 17 bases between. The CDR3 protein is CASSSASGAGGYTF. DNA of the CDR3: TGTGCCAGCAGCTCCGCGTCAGGGGCGGGAGGCTACACCTTC.

A few counts support this clone. V usage is TRBV18 and J usage is TRBJ1-6, with a possible D match to TRBD1 (5 bases). CDR1 is KGHSH and CDR2 is LQKENI in the germline V gene. With 2 bases removed from V and 10 bases from J, the gap between germline ends came to 12 bases. This CDR3 comprises 14 residues. The CDR3 loop reads CASSPGDLWSPLHF. The CDR3, as DNA: TGTGCCAGCTCACCAGGGGACCTCTGGTCACCCCTCCACTTT.

V usage is TRBV15 and J usage is TRBJ1-2, with D uncertain. With 0 bases removed from V and 4 bases from J, the gap between germline ends came to 15 bases. The CDR3 has 16 amino acids. Germline CDR1 LNHNV, CDR2 YYDKDF (reference sequence). This CDR3 is CATSRDQVAATYGYTF. CDR3 sequence (DNA): TGTGCCACCAGCAGAGATCAAGTGGCAGCAACCTATGGCTACACCTTC.